Listed below are T cell receptor beta chains from one sample, sequenced in a study of cytomegalovirus exposure and HLA in healthy donors. TCRdb's copy holds only in-frame clones and misses some; the assay was immunoSEQ multiplex PCR. The table records about 130,000 clones, about 88% of them present only once. Sequencing used PBMCs. Receptors were obtained from a young woman in good health and CMV-seropositive. The CDR3 runs from the conserved cysteine through the conserved F or W. A D gene is named only where the DNA matches it firmly. The size entry is marked missing in some rows and otherwise reads once, few, many or a size class.

>.|TRBJ1-1|TRBD1|TRBV5-4
TGTGCCAGCAGCTTGGGGGGACAGGGGGCCAGCACTGAAGCTTTCTTT
CASSLGGQGASTEAFF
>once|TRBJ2-1|.|TRBV7-7
TGTGCCAGCAGCTTAGGAGAAGCCTACAATGAGCAGTTCTTC
CASSLGEAYNEQFF
>.|TRBJ2-3|TRBD2|TRBV10-3
TGTGCCATCAGTGGCCCTAGCGGTGAGACTAGCACAGATACGCAGTATTTT
CAISGPSGETSTDTQYF
>.|TRBJ2-7|.|TRBV27
TGTGCCAGCGCGGGTCGCAGCTCCTACGAGCAGTACTTC
CASAGRSSYEQYF
>.|TRBJ1-2|.|TRBV5-1
TGCGCCAGCAGCCCGGCAGACAACAACCATGGCTACACCTTC
CASSPADNNHGYTF
>.|TRBJ1-5|TRBD1|TRBV4-1
TGCGCCAGCAGCCTGGAGACAGGGGGCACCAATCAGCCCCAGCATTTT
CASSLETGGTNQPQHF
>.|TRBJ1-4|TRBD1|TRBV5-1
TGCGCCAGCAGCTTGTCCGGACAGGGAAGGAATGAAAAACTGTTTTTT
CASSLSGQGRNEKLFF
>few|TRBJ1-6|.|TRBV5-8
TGTGCCAGCAGCTTGGCCAACAGTTCACCCCTCCACTTT
CASSLANSSPLHF
>.|TRBJ1-1|TRBD1|TRBV6-1
TGTGCCAGCACTCTACAGGGGGGCACTGAAGCTTTCTTT
CASTLQGGTEAFF
>.|TRBJ1-1|.|TRBV6-5
TGTGCCAGCAGTTTAAGCCGAGGGAGGACTGAAGCTTTCTTT
CASSLSRGRTEAFF
>.|TRBJ2-2|.|TRBV9
TGTGCCAGCAGCGTAACAGACCTCGCCTATAACACCGGGGAGCTGTTTTTT
CASSVTDLAYNTGELFF
>.|TRBJ1-4|.|TRBV2
TGTGCCAGCAGTATCCGATCCGGGAGAACTAATGAAAAACTGTTTTTT
CASSIRSGRTNEKLFF
>.|TRBJ2-1|TRBD1|TRBV5-1
TGCGCCAGCAGCTCAGGGGGCTCCTACAATGAGCAGTTCTTC
CASSSGGSYNEQFF